Listed below are T cell receptor beta chains from one sample, sequenced in a study of CXCR3-negative and CXCR3-positive naive CD8 T cells. One entry per CDR3 protein, without DNA, is what TCRdb gives after re-calling the 5' RACE reads. This table lists approximately 100,000 distinct CDR3 sequences. The material sequenced was naive CXCR3+ CD8+ T cells from blood. These receptors all stem from a human donor in good health. Some clones in this sample may be carry-over from other donors' samples. Each CDR3 is given with its conserved first and last residue. The order of the fields is J gene, V gene, CDR3 protein.

J: TRBJ2-1
V: TRBV12-3/TRBV12-4
CDR3: CASSFISRVPNEQFF

J: TRBJ2-7
V: TRBV3-1
CDR3: CASSQGAGGLHEQYF

J: TRBJ2-1
V: TRBV20-1
CDR3: CSAREYNEQFF

J: TRBJ2-7
V: TRBV7-6
CDR3: CASSLESEDYEQYF

J: TRBJ2-5
V: TRBV7-9
CDR3: CASSIGLAEGETQYF

J: TRBJ1-1
V: TRBV13
CDR3: CASSLSGVTEAFF

J: TRBJ2-1
V: TRBV20-1
CDR3: CSASGTGLYNEQFF

J: TRBJ2-1
V: TRBV29-1
CDR3: CSADRGRSVNEQFF

J: TRBJ2-5
V: TRBV28
CDR3: CASSESPWKSGTQYF

J: TRBJ2-1
V: TRBV6-5
CDR3: CASRYNGHNEQFF

J: TRBJ2-1
V: TRBV5-1
CDR3: CASTWEGREYYNEQFF

J: TRBJ2-2
V: TRBV20-1
CDR3: CSARDFQANTGELFF

J: TRBJ2-7
V: TRBV2
CDR3: CASRNRRDWDLYEQYF

J: TRBJ1-1
V: TRBV7-8
CDR3: CASSLLGNTEAFF

J: TRBJ2-7
V: TRBV2
CDR3: CASSEAPAGAPYEQYF

J: TRBJ2-7
V: TRBV29-1
CDR3: CSVVLAGVDYEQYF

J: TRBJ2-7
V: TRBV12-3/TRBV12-4
CDR3: CASSLSGIGLAGGPYEQYF

J: TRBJ2-7
V: TRBV6-5
CDR3: CASRSQLRVPNEQYF

J: TRBJ2-1
V: TRBV29-1
CDR3: CSVEVQGSVEQFF

J: TRBJ2-1
V: TRBV6-5
CDR3: CASSNWGTSGGGIAVNEQFF

J: TRBJ2-5
V: TRBV20-1
CDR3: CSAPGGGQETQYF

J: TRBJ2-1
V: TRBV29-1
CDR3: CSAWGGGDYNEQFF

J: TRBJ1-2
V: TRBV29-1
CDR3: CSVTASGGGYTF

J: TRBJ2-7
V: TRBV4-1
CDR3: CASSQEFSGYEQYF